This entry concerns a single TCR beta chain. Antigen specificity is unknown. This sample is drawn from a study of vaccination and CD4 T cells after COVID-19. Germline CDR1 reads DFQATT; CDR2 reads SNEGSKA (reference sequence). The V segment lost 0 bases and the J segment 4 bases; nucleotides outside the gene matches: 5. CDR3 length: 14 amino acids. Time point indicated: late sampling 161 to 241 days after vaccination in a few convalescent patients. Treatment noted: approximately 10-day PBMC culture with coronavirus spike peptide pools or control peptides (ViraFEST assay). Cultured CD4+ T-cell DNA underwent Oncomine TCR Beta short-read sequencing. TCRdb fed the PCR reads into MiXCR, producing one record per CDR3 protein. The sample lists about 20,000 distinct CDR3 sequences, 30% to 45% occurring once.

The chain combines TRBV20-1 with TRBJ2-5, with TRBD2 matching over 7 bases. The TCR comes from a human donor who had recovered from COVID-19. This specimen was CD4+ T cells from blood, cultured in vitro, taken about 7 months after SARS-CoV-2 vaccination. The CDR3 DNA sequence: TGCAGTGCTAGAGATTCTAGGGAGGGAGAGACCCAGTACTTC. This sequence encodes CSARDSREGETQYF.